This TCR beta chain was retrieved from a study of control samples from healthy donors and cancer patients. TCRdb's table, derived via immunoSEQ multiplex PCR, lists solely in-frame clones and lacks some. The repertoire holds around 74,000 clones, with roughly 92% as singletons. The CDR3 runs 12 residues. V was cut by 7 bases and J by 4 bases, with 10 bases left in between. Germline CDR1 and CDR2: MNHEY and SVGAGI. The specimen sequenced was blood. The TCR comes from an older woman in good health. This chain uses TRBV6-5 with TRBJ1-1; the D gene is possibly TRBD1 (6 bases). The CDR3 bases are TGTGCCAGCAACAGGGTTAGCACTGAAGCTTTCTTT. This gives the protein CASNRVSTEAFF.